The rows below give T cell receptor beta chains drawn from one sample of a study of PD-L1 blockade in urothelial cancer. Sequencing was performed with immunoSEQ multiplex PCR; in TCRdb, only in-frame clones are kept and a portion is missing. The sample carries roughly 45,000 clones, nearly 90% recorded once. The sequencing here drew on PBMCs, taken around atezolizumab (anti-PD-L1) treatment. Source of these receptors: a man in his 60s with urothelial cancer. The CDR3 runs from the conserved cysteine through the conserved F or W. Fields, in order: D gene, J gene, V gene, clone size, CDR3 protein, CDR3 DNA. A D gene is named only where the DNA matches it firmly. Clone size is shown for a subset of rows, as once, few, many or a class of expanded clone.

d_call: TRBD2; j_call: TRBJ2-5; v_call: TRBV5-1; clone_size: -; cdr3_aa: CASSEILAGEPGETQYF; cdr3_nt: TGCGCCAGCAGCGAAATACTAGCGGGGGAACCCGGGGAGACCCAGTACTTC
d_call: -; j_call: TRBJ1-2; v_call: TRBV7-3; clone_size: -; cdr3_aa: CASSLRAPGAGDGYTF; cdr3_nt: TGTGCCAGCAGCTTAAGAGCCCCAGGGGCAGGGGATGGCTACACCTTC
d_call: TRBD2; j_call: TRBJ2-3; v_call: TRBV19; clone_size: few; cdr3_aa: CASSLRTRDTQYF; cdr3_nt: TGTGCCAGTAGCCTAAGGACTAGAGATACGCAGTATTTT
d_call: TRBD2; j_call: TRBJ2-5; v_call: TRBV10-1; clone_size: -; cdr3_aa: CASSGSGEETQYF; cdr3_nt: TGCGCCAGCAGTGGTAGCGGGGAAGAGACCCAGTACTTC
d_call: -; j_call: TRBJ2-1; v_call: TRBV6-1; clone_size: -; cdr3_aa: CASSVLQGYNEQFF; cdr3_nt: TGTGCCAGCAGTGTACTACAGGGTTACAATGAGCAGTTCTTC
d_call: TRBD1; j_call: TRBJ2-1; v_call: TRBV19; clone_size: -; cdr3_aa: CASRPQGGPYNEQFF; cdr3_nt: TGTGCCAGTAGACCACAGGGGGGACCTTACAATGAGCAGTTCTTC
d_call: TRBD1; j_call: TRBJ2-7; v_call: TRBV6-5; clone_size: -; cdr3_aa: CASSPGGTGLYEQYF; cdr3_nt: TGTGCCAGCAGTCCCGGCGGGACAGGACTTTACGAGCAGTACTTC
d_call: -; j_call: TRBJ1-5; v_call: TRBV6-5; clone_size: few; cdr3_aa: CASSYSTGHQPQHF; cdr3_nt: TGTGCCAGCAGTTACTCGACAGGCCATCAGCCCCAGCATTTT
d_call: TRBD2; j_call: TRBJ2-3; v_call: TRBV28; clone_size: -; cdr3_aa: CASLTSGGPGSSTDTQYF; cdr3_nt: TGTGCCAGCTTGACTAGCGGGGGGCCGGGTAGTAGCACAGATACGCAGTATTTT
d_call: -; j_call: TRBJ1-1; v_call: TRBV6-5; clone_size: -; cdr3_aa: CASSYWAGNTEAFF; cdr3_nt: TGTGCCAGCAGTTACTGGGCAGGGAACACTGAAGCTTTCTTT
d_call: -; j_call: TRBJ1-2; v_call: TRBV9; clone_size: -; cdr3_aa: CASSQGEAYGYTF; cdr3_nt: TGTGCCAGCAGCCAAGGGGAGGCCTATGGCTACACCTTC
d_call: TRBD2; j_call: TRBJ2-7; v_call: TRBV7-2; clone_size: -; cdr3_aa: CASSLTSGSYEQYF; cdr3_nt: TGTGCCAGCAGCTTAACTAGCGGATCCTACGAGCAGTACTTC
d_call: TRBD1; j_call: TRBJ1-1; v_call: TRBV5-5; clone_size: once; cdr3_aa: CASSLSGTGRQSTFF; cdr3_nt: TGTGCCAGCAGCTTATCCGGGACAGGGCGACAGAGTACTTTCTTT
d_call: -; j_call: TRBJ2-7; v_call: TRBV2; clone_size: -; cdr3_aa: CASRRGLAEQYF; cdr3_nt: TGTGCCAGCAGAAGGGGACTTGCCGAGCAGTACTTC
d_call: -; j_call: TRBJ1-1; v_call: TRBV5-1; clone_size: -; cdr3_aa: CASSLEAGMSTEAFF; cdr3_nt: TGCGCCAGCAGCTTGGAGGCGGGGATGAGCACTGAAGCTTTCTTT
d_call: -; j_call: TRBJ2-7; v_call: TRBV28; clone_size: -; cdr3_aa: CASSSFSGLRDEQYF; cdr3_nt: TGTGCCAGCAGTTCTTTTTCAGGGTTAAGAGACGAGCAGTACTTC
d_call: -; j_call: TRBJ1-1; v_call: TRBV10-3; clone_size: -; cdr3_aa: CAIGEGGGYTEAFF; cdr3_nt: TGTGCCATCGGCGAGGGCGGGGGGTACACTGAAGCTTTCTTT
d_call: -; j_call: TRBJ2-3; v_call: TRBV5-1; clone_size: -; cdr3_aa: CASSLEPGWDTQYF; cdr3_nt: TGCGCCAGCAGCTTGGAGCCGGGATGGGATACGCAGTATTTT
d_call: TRBD1; j_call: TRBJ2-7; v_call: TRBV18; clone_size: -; cdr3_aa: CASSPGTDYEQYF; cdr3_nt: TGTGCCAGCTCACCGGGGACAGACTACGAGCAGTACTTC
d_call: -; j_call: TRBJ2-7; v_call: TRBV27; clone_size: -; cdr3_aa: CASSLGPSYEQYF; cdr3_nt: TGTGCCAGCAGTTTAGGGCCCTCCTACGAGCAGTACTTC
d_call: TRBD2; j_call: TRBJ2-3; v_call: TRBV9; clone_size: -; cdr3_aa: CASSGGLAGVTDTQYF; cdr3_nt: TGTGCCAGCAGCGGTGGGTTAGCGGGGGTTACAGATACGCAGTATTTT
d_call: -; j_call: TRBJ2-5; v_call: TRBV11-2; clone_size: -; cdr3_aa: CASSLTPAGLETQYF; cdr3_nt: TGTGCCAGCAGCTTAACCCCCGCGGGATTAGAGACCCAGTACTTC
d_call: -; j_call: TRBJ2-5; v_call: TRBV5-4; clone_size: few; cdr3_aa: CASSFPGVEETQYF; cdr3_nt: TGTGCCAGCAGCTTCCCGGGGGTAGAAGAGACCCAGTACTTC
d_call: TRBD1; j_call: TRBJ2-2; v_call: TRBV4-1; clone_size: -; cdr3_aa: CASSQQMTSTGIYNTGELFF; cdr3_nt: TGCGCCAGCAGCCAACAGATGACTTCGACAGGGATCTACAACACCGGGGAGCTGTTTTTT
d_call: TRBD1; j_call: TRBJ1-4; v_call: TRBV30; clone_size: -; cdr3_aa: CAWSGQAYEKLFF; cdr3_nt: TGTGCCTGGAGCGGACAGGCTTATGAAAAACTGTTTTTT
d_call: -; j_call: TRBJ2-7; v_call: TRBV30; clone_size: -; cdr3_aa: CAWKRAGDILYEQYF; cdr3_nt: TGTGCCTGGAAGAGAGCAGGGGACATACTATACGAGCAGTACTTC
d_call: TRBD1; j_call: TRBJ1-3; v_call: TRBV19; clone_size: -; cdr3_aa: CASSKLVTGGSGYTIYF; cdr3_nt: TGTGCCAGTAGTAAACTGGTGACAGGGGGCTCTGGATACACCATATATTTT
d_call: -; j_call: TRBJ2-1; v_call: TRBV4-3; clone_size: -; cdr3_aa: CASSQDGISGYNEQFF; cdr3_nt: TGCGCCAGCAGCCAAGACGGGATCTCAGGCTACAATGAGCAGTTCTTC
d_call: -; j_call: TRBJ1-1; v_call: TRBV18; clone_size: -; cdr3_aa: CASSGRTDNTEAFF; cdr3_nt: TGTGCCAGCTCCGGCCGGACAGATAACACTGAAGCTTTCTTT